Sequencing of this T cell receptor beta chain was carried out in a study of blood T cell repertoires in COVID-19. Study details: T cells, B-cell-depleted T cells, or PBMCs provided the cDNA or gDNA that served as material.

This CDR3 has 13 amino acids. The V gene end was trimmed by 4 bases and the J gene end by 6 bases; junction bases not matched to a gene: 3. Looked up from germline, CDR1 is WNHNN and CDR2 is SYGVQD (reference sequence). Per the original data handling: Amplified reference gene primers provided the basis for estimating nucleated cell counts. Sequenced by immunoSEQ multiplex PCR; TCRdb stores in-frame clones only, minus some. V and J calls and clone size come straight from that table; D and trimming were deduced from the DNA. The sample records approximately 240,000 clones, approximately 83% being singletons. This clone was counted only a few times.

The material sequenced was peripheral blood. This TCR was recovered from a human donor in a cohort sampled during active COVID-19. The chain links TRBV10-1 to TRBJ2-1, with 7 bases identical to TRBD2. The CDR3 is CASSGLAANEQFF. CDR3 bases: TGCGCCAGCAGTGGACTAGCCGCCAATGAGCAGTTCTTC.